The 7 T cell receptor beta chains below all came from one sample that was sequenced in a study of OX40 agonist ivuxolimab in advanced cancers. The protocol was immunoSEQ multiplex PCR, while the TCRdb copy is restricted to in-frame clones and leaves out a portion. The sample includes around 95,000 clones, around 94% of them seen just once. This material consisted of CD4+ or CD8+ T cells sorted from blood, taken in a trial of the OX40 agonist ivuxolimab. These TCRs come from an adult with an advanced solid tumor such as melanoma, head and neck, liver or kidney cancer.

The rearrangement joins TRBV7-8 to TRBJ2-7, with TRBD1 identical over 7 bases. The CDR3 totals 15 residues. V dropped 5 bases and J dropped 3; count of bases not matched to a gene: 10. CDR1 is SGHVS and CDR2 is FQNEAQ in the germline V gene. This CDR3 reads CASSPQQGPYYEQYF. CDR3 nucleotide sequence: TGTGCCAGCAGCCCCCAACAGGGGCCGTACTACGAGCAGTACTTC.

The chain is built from TRBV30 and TRBJ1-1, with D possibly matching TRBD1 (6 bases). In germline, CDR1 is GTSNPN, CDR2 SVGIG (reference sequence). V lost 2 bases and J 6 bases, leaving 19 bases between the germline ends. There are 15 residues in the CDR3. CDR3 region: CAWSLTPRGPPEAFF. The CDR3 nucleotides are TGTGCCTGGAGTCTTACTCCCAGGGGACCCCCTGAAGCTTTCTTT.

The gene calls are TRBV7-2 and TRBJ2-3; D gene ambiguous. The CDR3 contains 11 residues. Trimming cost V 3 bases and J 4 bases, with 2 bases left between them. Germline lookup yields CDR1 SGHTA and CDR2 FQGNSA. Here the CDR3 reads CASSFSDTQYF. The CDR3 nucleotides are TGTGCCAGCAGCTTTTCAGATACGCAGTATTTT.

This chain joins TRBV6-1 and TRBJ1-2, with D unclear. The CDR3 runs to 13 residues. The V and J ends lost 8 bases and 4 bases respectively, with 14 bases between them. Looked up from germline, CDR1 is MNHNS and CDR2 is SASEGT. This CDR3 is CASAQYLAYGYTF. In nucleotides, the CDR3 is TGTGCCAGCGCCCAGTATTTGGCCTATGGCTACACCTTC.

The chain joins TRBV7-9 to TRBJ1-6; perhaps TRBD1 as D (5 bases). The germline gives CDR1 SEHNR, CDR2 FQNEAQ (reference sequence). The CDR3 loop spans 13 amino acids. V lost 3 bases and J lost 13, with 13 bases in between. CDR3 sequence reads: CASSFNQGGPLHF. Written as DNA, the CDR3 is TGTGCCAGCAGCTTTAACCAGGGTGGGCCCCTCCACTTT. Full variable domain (rest looked up from reference TRBV7-9 and TRBJ1-6): DTGVSQNPRHKITKRGQNVTFRCDPISEHNRLYWYRQTLGQGPEFLTYFQNEAQLEKSRLLSDRFSAERPKGSFSTLEIQRTEQGDSAMYLCASSFNQGGPLHFGNGTRLTVT.

This chain uses TRBV6-6 with TRBJ2-7; perhaps TRBD1 as D (6 bases). This CDR3 region has 15 residues. The V end lost 8 bases, the J end lost 0 bases, and 17 bases lay between the germline ends. Germline-derived CDR1 and CDR2 are MNHNY and SVGAGI (reference sequence). The CDR3 bases are TGTGCCAGCGCCCCGGGACACCAGAGCTCCTACGAGCAGTACGTC. It is translated as CASAPGHQSSYEQYV.

The CDR3 sequence: CASSLSRTDTQYF. DNA for the CDR3: TGTGCCAGCAGCTTGTCCCGCACAGATACGCAGTATTTT. The chain combines TRBV11-3 with TRBJ2-3, with D hard to call. CDR3 length: 13 amino acids. Trimming cost V 3 bases and J 1 base, with 5 bases left between them. The V gene's germline CDR1 is SGHNT and CDR2 YENEEA.